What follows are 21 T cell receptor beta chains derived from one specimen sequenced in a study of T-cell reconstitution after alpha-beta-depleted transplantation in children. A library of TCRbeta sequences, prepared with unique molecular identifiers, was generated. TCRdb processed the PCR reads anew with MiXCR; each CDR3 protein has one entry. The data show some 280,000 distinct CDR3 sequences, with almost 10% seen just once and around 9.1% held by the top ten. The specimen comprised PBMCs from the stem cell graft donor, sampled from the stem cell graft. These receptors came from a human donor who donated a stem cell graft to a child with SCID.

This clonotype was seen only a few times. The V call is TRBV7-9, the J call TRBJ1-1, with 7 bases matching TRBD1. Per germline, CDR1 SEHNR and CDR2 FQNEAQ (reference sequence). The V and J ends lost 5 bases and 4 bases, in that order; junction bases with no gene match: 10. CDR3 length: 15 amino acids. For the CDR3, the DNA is TGTGCCAGCAGCGTACAAGGGGGCTCCACCACTGAAGCTTTCTTT. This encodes CASSVQGGSTTEAFF.

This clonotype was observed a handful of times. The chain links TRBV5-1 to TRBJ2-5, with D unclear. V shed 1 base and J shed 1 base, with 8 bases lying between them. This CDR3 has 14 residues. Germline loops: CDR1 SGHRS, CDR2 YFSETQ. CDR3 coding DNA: TGCGCCAGCAGCTTGAAGGCGCCCCAAGAGACCCAGTACTTC. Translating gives CASSLKAPQETQYF.

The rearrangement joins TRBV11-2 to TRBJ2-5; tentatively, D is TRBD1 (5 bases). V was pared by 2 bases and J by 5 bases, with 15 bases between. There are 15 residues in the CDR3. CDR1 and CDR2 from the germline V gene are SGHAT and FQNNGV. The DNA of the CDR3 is TGTGCCAGCAGCTTAAGCACAGGTGGCCAGGAGACCCAGTACTTC. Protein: CASSLSTGGQETQYF. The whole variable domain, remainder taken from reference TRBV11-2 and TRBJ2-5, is EAGVAQSPRYKIIEKRQSVAFWCNPISGHATLYWYQQILGQGPKLLIQFQNNGVVDDSQLPKDRFSAERLKGVDSTLKIQPAKLEDSAVYLCASSLSTGGQETQYFGPGTRLLVL.

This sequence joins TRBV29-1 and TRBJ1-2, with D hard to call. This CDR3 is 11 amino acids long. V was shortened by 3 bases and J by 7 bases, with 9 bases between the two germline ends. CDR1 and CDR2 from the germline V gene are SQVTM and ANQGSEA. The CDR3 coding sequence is TGCAGCGTTGATTCGGGCCTTGGCTACACCTTC. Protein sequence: CSVDSGLGYTF. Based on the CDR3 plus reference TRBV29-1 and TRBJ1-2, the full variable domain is SAVISQKPSRDICQRGTSLTIQCQVDSQVTMMFWYRQQPGQSLTLIATANQGSEATYESGFVIDKFPISRPNLTFSTLTVSNMSPEDSSIYLCSVDSGLGYTFGSGTRLTVV.

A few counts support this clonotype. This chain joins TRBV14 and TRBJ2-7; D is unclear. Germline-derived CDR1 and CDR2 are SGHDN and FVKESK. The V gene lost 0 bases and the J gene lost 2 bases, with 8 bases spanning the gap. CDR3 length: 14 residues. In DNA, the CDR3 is TGTGCCAGCAGCCAAGAGTGGGCCCCCTACGAGCAGTACTTC. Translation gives CASSQEWAPYEQYF.

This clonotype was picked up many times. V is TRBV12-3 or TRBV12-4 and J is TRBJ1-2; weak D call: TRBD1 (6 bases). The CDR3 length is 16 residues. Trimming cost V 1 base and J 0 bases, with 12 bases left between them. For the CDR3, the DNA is TGTGCCAGCAGTTTAGGCGGACAGAGAGCTAACTATGGCTACACCTTC. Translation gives CASSLGGQRANYGYTF.

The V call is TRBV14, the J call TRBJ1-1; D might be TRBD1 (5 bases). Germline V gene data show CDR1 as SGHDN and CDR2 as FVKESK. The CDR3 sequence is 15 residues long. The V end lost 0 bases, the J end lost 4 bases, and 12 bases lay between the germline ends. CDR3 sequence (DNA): TGTGCCAGCAGCCAAGACCCGGGGCGGTTCACTGAAGCTTTCTTT. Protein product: CASSQDPGRFTEAFF. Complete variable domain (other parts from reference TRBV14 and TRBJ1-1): EAGVTQFPSHSVIEKGQTVTLRCDPISGHDNLYWYRRVMGKEIKFLLHFVKESKQDESGMPNNRFLAERTGGTYSTLKVQPAELEDSGVYFCASSQDPGRFTEAFFGQGTRLTVV.

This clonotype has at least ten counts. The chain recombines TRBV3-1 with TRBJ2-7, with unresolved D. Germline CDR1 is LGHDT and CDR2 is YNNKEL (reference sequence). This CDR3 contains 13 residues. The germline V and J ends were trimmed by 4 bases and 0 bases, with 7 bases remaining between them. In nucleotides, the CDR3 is TGTGCCAGCAGCCGGACCATCTCCTACGAGCAGTACTTC. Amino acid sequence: CASSRTISYEQYF.

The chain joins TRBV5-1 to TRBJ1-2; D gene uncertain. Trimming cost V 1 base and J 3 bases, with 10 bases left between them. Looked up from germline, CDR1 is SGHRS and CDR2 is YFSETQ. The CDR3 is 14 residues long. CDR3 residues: CASSLLQTHYGYTF. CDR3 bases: TGCGCCAGCAGCTTGTTACAAACCCACTATGGCTACACCTTC.

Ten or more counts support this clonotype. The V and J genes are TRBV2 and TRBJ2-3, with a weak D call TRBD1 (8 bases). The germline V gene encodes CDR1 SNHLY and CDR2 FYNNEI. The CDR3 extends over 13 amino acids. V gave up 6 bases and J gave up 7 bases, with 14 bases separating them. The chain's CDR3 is CASRDREGYTQYF. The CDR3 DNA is TGTGCCAGCAGGGACAGGGAGGGATATACGCAGTATTTT. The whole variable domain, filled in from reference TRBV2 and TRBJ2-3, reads EPEVTQTPSHQVTQMGQEVILRCVPISNHLYFYWYRQILGQKVEFLVSFYNNEISEKSEIFDDQFSVERPDGSNFTLKIRSTKLEDSAMYFCASRDREGYTQYFGPGTRLTVL.

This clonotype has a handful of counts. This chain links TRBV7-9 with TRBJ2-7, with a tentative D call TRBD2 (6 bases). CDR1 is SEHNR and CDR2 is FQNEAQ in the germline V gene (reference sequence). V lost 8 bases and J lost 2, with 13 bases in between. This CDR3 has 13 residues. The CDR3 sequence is CASAWRDPYEQYF. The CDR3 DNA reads TGTGCCAGCGCCTGGCGGGATCCCTACGAGCAGTACTTC.

The chain's CDR3 is CASSLGPSGGPLEQFF. The CDR3 nucleotides are TGTGCCAGCAGCTTAGGTCCTAGCGGGGGGCCCCTGGAGCAGTTCTTC. The J gene is TRBJ2-1, the V gene TRBV7-9, with 11 bases aligning to TRBD2. The CDR3 sequence is 16 residues long. V trimming: 1 base; J trimming: 10 bases; junction bases outside the gene matches: 9. Germline V lookup: CDR1 SEHNR, CDR2 FQNEAQ (reference sequence). The whole variable domain, remainder taken from reference TRBV7-9 and TRBJ2-1, is DTGVSQNPRHKITKRGQNVTFRCDPISEHNRLYWYRQTLGQGPEFLTYFQNEAQLEKSRLLSDRFSAERPKGSFSTLEIQRTEQGDSAMYLCASSLGPSGGPLEQFFGPGTRLTVL.

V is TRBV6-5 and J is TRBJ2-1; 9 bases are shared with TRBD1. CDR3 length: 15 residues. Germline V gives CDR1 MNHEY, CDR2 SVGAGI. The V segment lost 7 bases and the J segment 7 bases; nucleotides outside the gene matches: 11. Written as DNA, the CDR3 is TGTGCCAGCACTTTGGGGACAGGGATGAGAAATGAGCAGTTCTTC. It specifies CASTLGTGMRNEQFF.

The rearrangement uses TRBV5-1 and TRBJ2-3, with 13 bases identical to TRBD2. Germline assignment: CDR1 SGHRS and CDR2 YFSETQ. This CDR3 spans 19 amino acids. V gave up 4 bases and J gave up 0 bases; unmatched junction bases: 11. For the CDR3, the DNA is TGCGCCAGCAGCCCCGGACTAGCGGGGGCCATAATCAGCACAGATACGCAGTATTTT. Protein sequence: CASSPGLAGAIISTDTQYF.

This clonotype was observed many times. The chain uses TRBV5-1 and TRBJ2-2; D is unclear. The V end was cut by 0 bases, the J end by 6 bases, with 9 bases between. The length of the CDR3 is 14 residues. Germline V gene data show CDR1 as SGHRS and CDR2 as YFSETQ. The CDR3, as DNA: TGCGCCAGCAGCTTGGTTCCGATGGCCGGGGAGCTGTTTTTT. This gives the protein CASSLVPMAGELFF.

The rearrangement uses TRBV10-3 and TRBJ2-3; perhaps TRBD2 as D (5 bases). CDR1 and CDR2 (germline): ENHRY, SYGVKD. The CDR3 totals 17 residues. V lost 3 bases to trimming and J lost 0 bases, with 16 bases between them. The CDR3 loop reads CAISEGQDWTSTDTQYF. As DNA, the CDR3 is TGTGCCATCAGTGAAGGCCAGGACTGGACTAGCACAGATACGCAGTATTTT.

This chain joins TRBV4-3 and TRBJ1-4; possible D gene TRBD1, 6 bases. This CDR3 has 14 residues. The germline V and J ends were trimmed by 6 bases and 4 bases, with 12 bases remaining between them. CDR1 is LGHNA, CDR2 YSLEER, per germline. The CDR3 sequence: CASSFGQRNEKLFF. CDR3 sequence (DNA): TGCGCCAGCAGTTTCGGACAGCGTAATGAAAAACTGTTTTTT.

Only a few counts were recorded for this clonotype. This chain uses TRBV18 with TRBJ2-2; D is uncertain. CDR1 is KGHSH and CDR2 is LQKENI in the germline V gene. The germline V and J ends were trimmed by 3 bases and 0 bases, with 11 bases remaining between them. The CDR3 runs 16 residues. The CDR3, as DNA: TGTGCCAGCTCACCTGGAGCAGGATCGAACACCGGGGAGCTGTTTTTT. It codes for CASSPGAGSNTGELFF.

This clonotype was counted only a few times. CDR3 coding DNA: TGTGCCAGCAGATCCGGGACTAGTTACACCGGGGAGCTGTTTTTT. It encodes CASRSGTSYTGELFF. The chain joins TRBV12-3 or TRBV12-4 to TRBJ2-2; 8 bases are shared with TRBD2. The J segment lost 3 bases and the V segment lost 6 bases, leaving 6 bases of the junction unmatched. The CDR3 is 15 residues long.

CDR3 nucleotides: TGCAGTGCCGCGTCGGGCTTTGGCTACACCTTC. It yields the protein CSAASGFGYTF. The chain joins TRBV20-1 to TRBJ1-2; D is unclear. V was cut by 6 bases and J by 7 bases, with 12 bases left in between. The CDR3 is made up of 11 amino acids. CDR1 and CDR2 from the germline V gene are DFQATT and SNEGSKA (reference sequence).

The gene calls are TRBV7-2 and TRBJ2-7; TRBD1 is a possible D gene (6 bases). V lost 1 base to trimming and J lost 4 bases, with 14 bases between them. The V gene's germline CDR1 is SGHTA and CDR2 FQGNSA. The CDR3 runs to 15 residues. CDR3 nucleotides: TGTGCCAGCAGCTTAGGATCGCAGGGGCCATACGAGCAGTACTTC. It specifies CASSLGSQGPYEQYF.